These 2 T cell receptor beta chains originate from one sample sequenced in a study of T-cell memory formation after mild COVID-19. TCRdb re-derived calls from the 5' RACE reads in MiXCR, one entry per CDR3 protein. The data hold approximately 560,000 distinct CDR3 sequences, with roughly a sixth observed a single time. The source material was PBMCs or a T cell subset sorted from them (not recorded which). The receptor source for this set is an adult woman who had mild COVID-19 (a few samples of this study predate the infection). Cell type and time point are not known.

This clonotype was seen a handful of times. The chain combines TRBV7-9 with TRBJ2-1, with 10 bases aligning to TRBD1. The CDR3 covers 16 residues. Germline CDR1 reads SEHNR; CDR2 reads FQNEAQ (reference sequence). Trimming removed 5 bases from V and 5 bases from J; junction bases left unmatched: 9. CDR3 loop: CASSPTPGTGDNEQFF. The CDR3 nucleotides are TGTGCCAGCAGCCCAACACCCGGGACAGGGGACAATGAGCAGTTCTTC.

The chain recombines TRBV6-1 with TRBJ1-1; possibly TRBD1 for D (5 bases). The V end was cut by 6 bases, the J end by 4 bases, with 18 bases between. Germline lookup yields CDR1 MNHNS and CDR2 SASEGT. There are 15 residues in the CDR3. The CDR3 bases are TGTGCCAGCAGGAAAGGACATGGGGTGAGCACTGAAGCTTTCTTT. Translating it yields CASRKGHGVSTEAFF.